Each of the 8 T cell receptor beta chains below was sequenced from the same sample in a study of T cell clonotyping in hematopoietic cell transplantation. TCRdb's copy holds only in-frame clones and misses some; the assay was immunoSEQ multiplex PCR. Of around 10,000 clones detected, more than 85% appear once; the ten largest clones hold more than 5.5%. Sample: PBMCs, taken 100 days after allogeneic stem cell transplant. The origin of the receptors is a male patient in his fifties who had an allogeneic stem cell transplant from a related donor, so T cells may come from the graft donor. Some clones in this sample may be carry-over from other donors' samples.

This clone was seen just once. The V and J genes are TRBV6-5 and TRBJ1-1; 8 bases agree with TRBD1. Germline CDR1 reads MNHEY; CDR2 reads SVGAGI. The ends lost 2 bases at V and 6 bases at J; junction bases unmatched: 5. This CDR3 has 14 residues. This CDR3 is CASSYRQGRAEAFF. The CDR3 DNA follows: TGTGCCAGCAGTTACAGACAGGGGAGGGCTGAAGCTTTCTTT.

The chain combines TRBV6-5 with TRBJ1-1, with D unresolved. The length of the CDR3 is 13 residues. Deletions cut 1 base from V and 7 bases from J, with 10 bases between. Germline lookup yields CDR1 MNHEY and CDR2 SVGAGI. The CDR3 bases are TGTGCCAGCAGTTACTTTGAGGGCAGTGAAGCTTTCTTT. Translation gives CASSYFEGSEAFF.

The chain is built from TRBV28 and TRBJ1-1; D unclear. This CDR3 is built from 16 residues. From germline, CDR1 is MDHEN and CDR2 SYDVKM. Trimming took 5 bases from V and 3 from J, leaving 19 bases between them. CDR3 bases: TGTGCCAGCAGTCCAAGGCCAAAGCTGGCGTACACTGAAGCTTTCTTT. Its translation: CASSPRPKLAYTEAFF.

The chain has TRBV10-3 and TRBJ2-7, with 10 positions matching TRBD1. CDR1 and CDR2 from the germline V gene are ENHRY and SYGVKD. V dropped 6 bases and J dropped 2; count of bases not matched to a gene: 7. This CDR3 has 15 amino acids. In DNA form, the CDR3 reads TGTGCCATCAGAGCCGGGACAGGGGAGGCCTACGAGCAGTACTTC. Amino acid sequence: CAIRAGTGEAYEQYF.

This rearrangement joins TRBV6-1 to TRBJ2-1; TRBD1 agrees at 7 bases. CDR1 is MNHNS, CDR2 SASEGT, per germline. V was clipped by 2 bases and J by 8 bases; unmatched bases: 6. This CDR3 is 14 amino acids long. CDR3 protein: CASSELGQSHEQFF. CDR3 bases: TGTGCCAGCAGTGAACTGGGACAGTCGCATGAGCAGTTCTTC.

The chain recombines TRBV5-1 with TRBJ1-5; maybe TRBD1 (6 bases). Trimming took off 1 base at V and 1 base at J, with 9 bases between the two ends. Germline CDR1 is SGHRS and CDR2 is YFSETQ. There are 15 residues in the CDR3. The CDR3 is CASSLTGMSNQPQHF. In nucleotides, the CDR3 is TGCGCCAGCAGCTTGACAGGGATGAGCAATCAGCCCCAGCATTTT.

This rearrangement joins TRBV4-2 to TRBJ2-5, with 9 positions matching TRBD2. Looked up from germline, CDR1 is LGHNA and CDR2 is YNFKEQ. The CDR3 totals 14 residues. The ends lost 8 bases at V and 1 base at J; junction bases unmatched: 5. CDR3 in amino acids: CASGVSGGQETQYF. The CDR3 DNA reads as TGTGCCAGCGGAGTTAGCGGGGGCCAAGAGACCCAGTACTTC.

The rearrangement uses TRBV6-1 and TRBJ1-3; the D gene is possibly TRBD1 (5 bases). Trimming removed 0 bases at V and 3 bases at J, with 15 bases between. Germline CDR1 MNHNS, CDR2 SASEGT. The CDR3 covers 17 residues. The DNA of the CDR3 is TGTGCCAGCAGTGAAGCCCAGGGAGCGTTTTTTGGAAACACCATATATTTT. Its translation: CASSEAQGAFFGNTIYF.